The next 9 T cell receptor beta chains were all read from a single sample in a study of blood T cell repertoires in COVID-19. Produced via immunoSEQ multiplex PCR; TCRdb's table is partial and in-frame only. The table has under 200,000 clones, 86% seen once. Sequencing used peripheral blood. These receptors all come from a woman aged 60-75 years with COVID-19, enrolled during active disease.

The J gene is TRBJ2-5, the V gene TRBV2; 12 bases fit TRBD1. Germline CDR1 and CDR2: SNHLY and FYNNEI. V shed 9 bases, J shed 5 bases, and the junction held 10 bases outside the gene matches. This CDR3 comprises 15 residues. The CDR3 DNA is TGTGCCAGATCCTCCGGGACAGGGGGCGCCGAGACCCAGTACTTC. It translates to CARSSGTGGAETQYF.

The chain is built from TRBV11-3 and TRBJ2-7, with 7 bases matching TRBD1. Trimming took 5 bases from V and 0 from J; bases not matched to a gene: 4. The CDR3 covers 14 residues. The germline CDR1 and CDR2 sequences are SGHNT and YENEEA. For the CDR3, the DNA is TGTGCCAGCAGCCGCCGGGACAGCTCCTACGAGCAGTACTTC. Its protein product is CASSRRDSSYEQYF.

J is TRBJ1-6 and V is TRBV14; D may be TRBD1 (5 bases). The CDR3 length is 16 residues. Trimming stripped 0 bases from V and 6 bases from J, with 12 bases between. Per germline, CDR1 SGHDN and CDR2 FVKESK. DNA of the CDR3: TGTGCCAGCAGCCAAGAGACAGCGGGAAGTAATTCACCCCTCCACTTT. Translation gives CASSQETAGSNSPLHF.

The chain couples TRBV5-1 to TRBJ2-3, with 12 nucleotides matching TRBD2. The CDR3 has 16 amino acids. Trimming removed 0 bases from V and 4 bases from J; junction bases left unmatched: 3. Germline V gives CDR1 SGHRS, CDR2 YFSETQ. The CDR3: CASSLGLAGDADTQYF. CDR3 bases: TGCGCCAGCAGCTTGGGACTAGCGGGAGACGCAGATACGCAGTATTTT.

The V and J genes are TRBV18 and TRBJ1-5, with 9 bases that match TRBD1. CDR3 length equals 16 residues. CDR1 and CDR2 (germline): KGHSH, LQKENI. V lost 2 bases, J lost 4 bases, and 6 bases stayed unmatched. The DNA of the CDR3 is TGTGCCAGCTCACCAGTTCGGACAGGGGAAAATCAGCCCCAGCATTTT. This codes for CASSPVRTGENQPQHF.

The chain couples TRBV7-2 to TRBJ2-5; 11 positions agree with TRBD2. V gave up 5 bases and J gave up 5 bases; unmatched junction bases: 10. CDR1 and CDR2 from the germline V gene are SGHTA and FQGNSA. The CDR3 extends over 16 amino acids. The CDR3 bases are TGTGCCAGCAGCCGCCTACTAGCGGGAGAGGGGGAGACCCAGTACTTC. Protein sequence: CASSRLLAGEGETQYF.

This chain uses TRBV5-4 with TRBJ2-3; D may be TRBD2 (5 bases). CDR1 SGHNT and CDR2 YYREEE come from the germline V gene (reference sequence). The CDR3 is 14 amino acids. V lost 9 bases, J lost 0 bases, and 14 bases lay in between. DNA of the CDR3: TGTGCCACGAGGGCTGCTTCTAGCACAGATACGCAGTATTTT. This gives the protein CATRAASSTDTQYF.

J is TRBJ1-1 and V is TRBV6-6; 7 bases are shared with TRBD1. The CDR3 covers 15 residues. In germline, CDR1 is MNHNY, CDR2 SVGAGI (reference sequence). V dropped 4 bases and J dropped 1; count of bases not matched to a gene: 6. The CDR3 loop is CASSFSGQKNTEAFF. The CDR3 DNA sequence: TGTGCCAGCAGTTTCTCGGGACAGAAGAACACTGAAGCTTTCTTT.

V usage is TRBV30 and J usage is TRBJ2-4; 10 nucleotides match TRBD1. The CDR3 covers 17 residues. Losses at the gene ends were 4 bases for V and 1 base for J; bases not matched to a gene: 10. Germline CDR1 GTSNPN, CDR2 SVGIG (reference sequence). The CDR3 DNA is TGTGCCTGGACTCCCTGGACAGGGGGAAGGGCCAAAAACATTCAGTACTTC. This gives the protein CAWTPWTGGRAKNIQYF.